A selection of T cell receptor beta chains follows, all from one sample in a study of prognosis after radiotherapy for stage I lung cancer. One entry per CDR3 protein results from TCRdb running MiXCR on the multiplex PCR reads. Among 30,000 or so distinct CDR3 sequences listed, roughly 30% were seen once. The starting material was PBMCs, obtained before or after stereotactic body radiation therapy (not recorded which). The receptors originated from a donor over 45 with non-small cell lung cancer. The CDR3 runs from the conserved cysteine through the conserved F or W. Fields, in order: D gene, J gene, V gene, clone size, CDR3 protein, CDR3 DNA. The D gene is left open where the match is weak. Some rows mark clone size as missing; the rest say once, few, many or name a class of expanded clone.

TRBD1	TRBJ1-1	TRBV6-1	many	CASSEAGGATEAFF	TGTGCCAGCAGTGAAGCAGGGGGCGCCACTGAAGCTTTCTTT
NA	TRBJ2-1	TRBV6-4	many	CASSEDRTSYNEQFF	TGTGCCAGCAGTGAAGACAGGACGTCCTACAATGAGCAGTTCTTC
NA	TRBJ1-4	TRBV20-1	many	CSAERQAEKLFF	TGCAGTGCTGAGAGACAGGCTGAAAAACTGTTTTTT
TRBD1	TRBJ2-3	TRBV27	many	CASSRTGGTDTQYF	TGTGCCAGCTCCCGGACAGGGGGGACAGATACGCAGTATTTT
TRBD2	TRBJ2-5	TRBV4-1	many	CASSRTSGRQGETQYF	TGCGCCAGCAGCAGGACTAGCGGGAGGCAAGGGGAGACCCAGTACTTC
NA	TRBJ2-5	TRBV20-1	many	CSARDHYEDWRQETQYF	TGCAGTGCTAGAGATCACTACGAGGATTGGAGGCAAGAGACCCAGTACTTC
TRBD1	TRBJ2-1	TRBV19	medium-sized	CASSISDRGNNEQFF	TGTGCCAGTAGTATATCGGACAGGGGCAACAATGAGCAGTTCTTC
NA	TRBJ2-7	TRBV27	many	CASRPYLLDSNEQYF	TGTGCCAGCAGGCCTTACTTACTAGATTCCAACGAGCAGTACTTC
TRBD2	TRBJ2-3	TRBV6-5	many	CASSYSGSLAGGGDTQYF	TGTGCCAGCAGTTACTCGGGCTCGCTAGCGGGAGGAGGCGATACGCAGTATTTT
NA	TRBJ2-1	TRBV7-2	NA	CASSPETREYDEQFF	TGTGCCAGCAGCCCAGAGACACGTGAATACGACGAGCAGTTCTTC
NA	TRBJ2-7	TRBV20-1	NA	CSAERGFSEQYF	TGCAGTGCCGAACGGGGGTTCTCCGAGCAGTACTTC
TRBD2	TRBJ2-2	TRBV6-5	many	CASSYSISGRAGELFF	TGTGCCAGCAGTTACTCGATTAGCGGGAGGGCCGGGGAGCTGTTTTTT
NA	TRBJ2-6	TRBV6-5	NA	CASSHYRSGANVLTF	TGTGCCAGCAGTCACTACCGGTCTGGGGCCAACGTCCTGACTTTC
TRBD1	TRBJ1-6	TRBV6-1	medium-sized	CASSWTGEESPLHF	TGTGCCAGCAGTTGGACAGGGGAGGAATCACCCCTCCACTTT
NA	TRBJ2-5	TRBV28	many	CASTPDGQETQYF	TGTGCCAGCACCCCCGACGGCCAAGAGACCCAGTACTTC
NA	TRBJ1-1	TRBV6-2/TRBV6-3	NA	CASSFRTLNTESFF	TGTGCCAGCAGTTTCAGGACCTTGAACACTGAATCTTTCTTT
NA	TRBJ1-6	TRBV5-1	medium-sized	CASGSGFDSPLHF	TGCGCCAGCGGCTCGGGGTTTGATTCACCCCTCCACTTT
NA	TRBJ2-5	TRBV30	many	CACSITGLLETQYF	TGTGCCTGTTCTATTACAGGGTTACTGGAGACCCAGTACTTC
TRBD2	TRBJ2-7	TRBV27	many	CASSLPGGGQYF	TGTGCCAGCAGCCTCCCGGGGGGGGGGCAGTACTTC
NA	TRBJ1-4	TRBV3-1	many	CASSTLANEKLFF	TGTGCCAGCAGCACCCTAGCTAATGAAAAACTGTTTTTT
TRBD2	TRBJ2-3	TRBV20-1	NA	CSARDLWLAEGTDTQYF	TGCAGTGCTAGAGATCTCTGGCTAGCGGAGGGGACAGATACGCAGTATTTT
NA	TRBJ2-1	TRBV6-6	NA	CASRGIASINEQFF	TGTGCCAGCAGGGGGATAGCGAGTATCAATGAGCAGTTCTTC
TRBD2	TRBJ2-1	TRBV19	few	CASGFWGGEQFF	TGTGCCAGTGGCTTCTGGGGGGGTGAGCAGTTCTTC
TRBD1	TRBJ2-2	TRBV5-1	many	CASSLKTTGGHTGELFF	TGCGCCAGCAGCTTGAAAACGACAGGGGGTCACACCGGGGAGCTGTTTTTT
NA	TRBJ2-1	TRBV12-3/TRBV12-4	NA	CASSTKGGDSYNEQFF	TGTGCCAGCAGTACTAAAGGGGGTGATTCCTACAATGAGCAGTTCTTC
TRBD2	TRBJ2-7	TRBV28	many	CASSLSRSGRPYEQYF	TGTGCCAGCAGTTTATCCAGGAGCGGGAGGCCCTACGAGCAGTACTTC
NA	TRBJ2-6	TRBV6-1	NA	CASSQVSGANVLTF	TGTGCCAGCAGCCAGGTGTCCGGGGCCAACGTCCTGACTTTC
NA	TRBJ2-1	TRBV12-3/TRBV12-4	many	CASSSVGNEQFF	TGTGCCAGCAGCTCCGTAGGAAATGAGCAGTTCTTC
NA	TRBJ1-6	TRBV7-2	medium-sized	CASSLGVGSYNSPLHF	TGTGCCAGCAGCTTAGGGGTAGGGTCCTATAATTCACCCCTCCACTTT
TRBD1	TRBJ2-3	TRBV10-3	NA	CAISPGDRGGDTQYF	TGTGCCATCAGCCCCGGGGACAGGGGGGGAGATACGCAGTATTTT
NA	TRBJ2-1	TRBV9	many	CASSEQGGSGYNEQFF	TGTGCCAGCAGCGAACAGGGTGGTAGCGGTTACAATGAGCAGTTCTTC
NA	TRBJ2-1	TRBV2	many	CASMKDSYNEQFF	TGTGCCAGCATGAAGGACAGCTACAATGAGCAGTTCTTC
NA	TRBJ2-2	TRBV5-1	many	CASAQGDGGELFF	TGCGCCAGCGCCCAGGGAGACGGCGGGGAGCTGTTTTTT
TRBD2	TRBJ2-3	TRBV4-2	few	CASSQGTSRLTDTQYF	TGTGCCAGCAGCCAAGGGACTAGCAGGCTCACAGATACGCAGTATTTT
NA	TRBJ1-6	TRBV20-1	few	CSARVSGRNDSPLHF	TGCAGTGCTAGAGTTTCAGGGCGTAATGATTCACCCCTCCACTTT
NA	TRBJ2-7	TRBV5-1	NA	CASSLFARTEQYF	TGCGCCAGCAGCTTGTTTGCTAGAACCGAGCAGTACTTC
NA	TRBJ1-1	TRBV19	many	CASSSVGRETEAFF	TGTGCCAGTAGTTCCGTCGGAAGGGAGACTGAAGCTTTCTTT
TRBD1	TRBJ2-5	TRBV4-1	NA	CVSSQGGWETQYF	TGCGTCAGCAGCCAAGGGGGCTGGGAGACCCAGTACTTC
NA	TRBJ2-7	TRBV5-8	many	CASTPGGWDEQYF	TGTGCCAGCACCCCAGGAGGGTGGGACGAGCAGTACTTC
TRBD1	TRBJ2-6	TRBV2	NA	CASSPPTGGVSGANVLTF	TGTGCCAGCAGTCCCCCGACAGGGGGCGTCTCTGGTGCCAACGTCCTGACTTTC
NA	TRBJ2-2	TRBV7-9	many	CASSLAGTGGRELFF	TGTGCCAGCAGCTTGGCCGGGACTGGCGGTCGGGAGCTGTTTTTT
NA	TRBJ1-2	TRBV6-1	many	CASRGTVVGDGYTF	TGTGCCAGCAGGGGGACGGTGGTGGGTGATGGCTACACCTTC
NA	TRBJ2-3	TRBV28	NA	CASSFWVEVLDTQYF	TGTGCCAGCAGCTTCTGGGTTGAAGTATTGGATACGCAGTATTTT
NA	TRBJ2-3	TRBV30	many	CAWSDRTSPDTQYF	TGTGCCTGGTCTGACCGAACCAGCCCAGATACGCAGTATTTT
NA	TRBJ2-3	TRBV19	many	CASSDWGSTDTQYF	TGTGCCAGTAGTGATTGGGGGAGCACAGATACGCAGTATTTT